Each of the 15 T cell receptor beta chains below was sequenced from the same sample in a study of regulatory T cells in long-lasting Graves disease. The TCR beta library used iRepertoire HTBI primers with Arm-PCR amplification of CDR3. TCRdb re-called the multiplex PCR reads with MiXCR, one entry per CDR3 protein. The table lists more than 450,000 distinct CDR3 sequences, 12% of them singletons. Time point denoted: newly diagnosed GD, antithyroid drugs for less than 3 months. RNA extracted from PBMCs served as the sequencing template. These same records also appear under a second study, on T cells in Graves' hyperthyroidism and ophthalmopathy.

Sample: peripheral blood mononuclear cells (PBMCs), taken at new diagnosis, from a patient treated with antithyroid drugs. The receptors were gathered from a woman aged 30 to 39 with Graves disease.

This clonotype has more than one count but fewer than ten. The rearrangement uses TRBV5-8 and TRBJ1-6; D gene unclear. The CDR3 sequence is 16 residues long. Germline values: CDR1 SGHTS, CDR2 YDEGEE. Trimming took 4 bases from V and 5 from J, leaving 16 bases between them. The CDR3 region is CASSRAPVLHNSPLHF. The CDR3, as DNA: TGTGCCAGCAGCCGTGCCCCCGTTTTGCATAATTCACCCCTCCACTTT.

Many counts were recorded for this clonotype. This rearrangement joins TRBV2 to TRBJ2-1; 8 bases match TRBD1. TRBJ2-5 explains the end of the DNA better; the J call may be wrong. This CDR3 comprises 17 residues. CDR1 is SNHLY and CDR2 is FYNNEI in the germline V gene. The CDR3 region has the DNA TGTGCCAGCAGTGTTGAAGACAGGGGAGTTCTACAAGAGACCCAGTACTTC. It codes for CASSVEDRGVLQETQYF.

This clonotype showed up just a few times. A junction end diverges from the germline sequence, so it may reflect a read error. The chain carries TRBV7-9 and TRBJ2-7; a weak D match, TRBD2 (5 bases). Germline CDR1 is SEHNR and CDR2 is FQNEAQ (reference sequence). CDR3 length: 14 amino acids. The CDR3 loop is CASSLRAGVYERYF. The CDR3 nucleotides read TGTGCCAGCAGCTTAAGGGCGGGCGTCTACGAGCGGTACTTC. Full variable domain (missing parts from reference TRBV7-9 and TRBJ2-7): DTGVSQNPRHKITKRGQNVTFRCDPISEHNRLYWYRQTLGQGPEFLTYFQNEAQLEKSRLLSDRFSAERPKGSFSTLEIQRTEQGDSAMYLCASSLRAGVYERYFGPGTRLTVT.

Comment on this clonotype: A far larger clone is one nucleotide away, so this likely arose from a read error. The CDR3 loop is CASSERVVRRPSAQYF. The CDR3 DNA sequence: TGTGCCAGCAGTGAGAGGGTCGTGAGGCGGCCGTCGGCCCAGTACTTC. The chain carries TRBV6-1 and TRBJ2-5; D perhaps matches TRBD2 (5 bases). The V end was cut by 3 bases, the J end by 9 bases, with 23 bases between. CDR1 is MNHNS, CDR2 SASEGT, per germline. This CDR3 is 16 amino acids long.

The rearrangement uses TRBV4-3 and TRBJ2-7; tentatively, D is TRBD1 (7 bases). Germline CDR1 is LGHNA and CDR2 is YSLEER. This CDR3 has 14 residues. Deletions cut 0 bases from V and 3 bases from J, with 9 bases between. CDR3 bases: TGCGCCAGCAGCCAAGACAGGGGGGACTACGAGCAGTACTTC. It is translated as CASSQDRGDYEQYF.

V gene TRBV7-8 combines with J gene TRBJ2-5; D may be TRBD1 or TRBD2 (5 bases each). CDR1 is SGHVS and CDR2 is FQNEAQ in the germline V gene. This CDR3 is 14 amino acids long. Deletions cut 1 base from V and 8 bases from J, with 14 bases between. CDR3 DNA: TGTGCCAGCAGCTTAGAGGGGCAGGGAGTAACCCAGTACTTC. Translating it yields CASSLEGQGVTQYF.

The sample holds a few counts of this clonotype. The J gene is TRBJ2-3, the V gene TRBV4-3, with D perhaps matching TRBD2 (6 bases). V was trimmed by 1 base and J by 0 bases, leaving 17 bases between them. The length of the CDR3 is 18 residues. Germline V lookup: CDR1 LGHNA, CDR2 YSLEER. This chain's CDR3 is CASSQGWAGLRSTDTQYF. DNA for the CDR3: TGCGCCAGCAGCCAAGGGTGGGCGGGGTTAAGGAGCACAGATACGCAGTATTTT.

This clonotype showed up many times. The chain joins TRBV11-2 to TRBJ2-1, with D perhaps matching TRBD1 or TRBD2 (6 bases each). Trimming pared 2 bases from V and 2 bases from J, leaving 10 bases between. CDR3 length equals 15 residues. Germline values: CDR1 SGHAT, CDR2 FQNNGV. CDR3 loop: CASSLSGGPYNEQFF. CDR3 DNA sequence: TGTGCCAGCAGCTTATCCGGGGGCCCCTACAATGAGCAGTTCTTC. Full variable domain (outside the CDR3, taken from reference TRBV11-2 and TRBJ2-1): EAGVAQSPRYKIIEKRQSVAFWCNPISGHATLYWYQQILGQGPKLLIQFQNNGVVDDSQLPKDRFSAERLKGVDSTLKIQPAKLEDSAVYLCASSLSGGPYNEQFFGPGTRLTVL.

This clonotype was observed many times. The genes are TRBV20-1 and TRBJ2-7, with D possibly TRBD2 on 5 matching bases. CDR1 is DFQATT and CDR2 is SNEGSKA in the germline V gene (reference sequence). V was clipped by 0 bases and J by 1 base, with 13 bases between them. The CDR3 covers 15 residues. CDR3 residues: CSARDHREQSYEQYF. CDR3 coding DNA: TGCAGTGCTAGAGATCACCGGGAACAATCCTACGAGCAGTACTTC.

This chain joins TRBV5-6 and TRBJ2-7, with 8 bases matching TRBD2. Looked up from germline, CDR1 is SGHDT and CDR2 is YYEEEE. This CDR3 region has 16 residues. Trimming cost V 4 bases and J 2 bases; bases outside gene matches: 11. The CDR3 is CASSGGREGPTYEQYF. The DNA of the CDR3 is TGTGCCAGCAGCGGGGGTCGGGAGGGCCCAACCTACGAGCAGTACTTC.

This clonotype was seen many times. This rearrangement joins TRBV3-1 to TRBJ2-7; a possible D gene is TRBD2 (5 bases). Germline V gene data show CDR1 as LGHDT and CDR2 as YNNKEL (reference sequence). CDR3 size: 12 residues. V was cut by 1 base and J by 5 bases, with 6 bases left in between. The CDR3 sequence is CASSQGGNEQYF. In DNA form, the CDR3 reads TGTGCCAGCAGCCAAGGAGGGAACGAGCAGTACTTC.

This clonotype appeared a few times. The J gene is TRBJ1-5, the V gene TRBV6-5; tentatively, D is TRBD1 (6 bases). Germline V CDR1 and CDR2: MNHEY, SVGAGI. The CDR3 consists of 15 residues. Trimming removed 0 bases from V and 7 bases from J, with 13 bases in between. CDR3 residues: CASSYSQAGAQPQHF. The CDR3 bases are TGTGCCAGCAGTTACTCACAAGCAGGGGCCCAGCCCCAGCATTTT.

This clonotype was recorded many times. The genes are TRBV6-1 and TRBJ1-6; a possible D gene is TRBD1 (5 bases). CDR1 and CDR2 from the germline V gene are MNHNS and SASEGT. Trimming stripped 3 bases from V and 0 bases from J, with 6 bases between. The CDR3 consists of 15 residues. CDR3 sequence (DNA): TGTGCCAGCAGTGATAGGGGCTCCTATAATTCACCCCTCCACTTT. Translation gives CASSDRGSYNSPLHF.

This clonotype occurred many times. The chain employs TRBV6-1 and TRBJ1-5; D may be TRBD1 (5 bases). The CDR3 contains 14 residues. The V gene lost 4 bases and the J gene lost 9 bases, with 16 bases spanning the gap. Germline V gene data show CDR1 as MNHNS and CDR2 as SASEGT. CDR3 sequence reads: CASSGAGRQGPQHF. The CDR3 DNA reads TGTGCCAGCAGTGGTGCGGGGCGCCAAGGGCCCCAGCATTTT.

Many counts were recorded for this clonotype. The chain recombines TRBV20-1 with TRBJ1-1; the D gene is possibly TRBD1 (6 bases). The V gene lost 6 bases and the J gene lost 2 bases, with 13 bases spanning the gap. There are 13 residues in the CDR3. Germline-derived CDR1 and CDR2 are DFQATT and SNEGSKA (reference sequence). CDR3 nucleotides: TGCAGTGCGAGCCGGGACACAAACACTGAAGCTTTCTTT. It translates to CSASRDTNTEAFF.